A selection of T cell receptor beta chains follows, all from one sample in a study of post-analysis software for immune sequencing data. From the PCR reads, TCRdb called clonotypes with MiXCR, one entry per CDR3 protein. The sample consists of roughly 730,000 distinct CDR3 sequences, roughly 29% of them appearing once. Source material: blood. These receptors all stem from a girl aged 5-17 years with multiple sclerosis. Both conserved end residues are part of each CDR3. The D gene is left open where the match is weak. A clone size is listed for some rows: how often the clone was seen (once, few, many), or a class if it is expanded.

CDR3 protein: CAIWGHLDTGELFF
CDR3 DNA: TGTGCCATCTGGGGACATCTGGACACCGGGGAGCTGTTTTTT
CDR3 length: 14
clone size: few
J gene: TRBJ2-2
D gene: -
V gene: TRBV10-3

CDR3 protein: CSARGPSRVGEQYF
CDR3 DNA: TGCAGTGCTAGAGGCCCCAGCAGGGTCGGCGAGCAGTACTTC
CDR3 length: 14
clone size: -
J gene: TRBJ2-7
D gene: -
V gene: TRBV20-1

CDR3 protein: CAISESGQGRTQYF
CDR3 DNA: TGTGCCATCAGTGAGTCCGGACAGGGGCGGACCCAGTACTTC
CDR3 length: 14
clone size: -
J gene: TRBJ2-5
D gene: TRBD1
V gene: TRBV10-3

CDR3 protein: CASSSPTGSETQYF
CDR3 DNA: TGTGCCAGCAGTTCTCCGACAGGGTCAGAGACCCAGTACTTC
CDR3 length: 14
clone size: many
J gene: TRBJ2-5
D gene: TRBD1
V gene: TRBV28

CDR3 protein: CSVEAGGVSGELFF
CDR3 DNA: TGCAGCGTTGAAGCAGGTGGGGTATCCGGGGAGCTGTTTTTT
CDR3 length: 14
clone size: -
J gene: TRBJ2-2
D gene: -
V gene: TRBV29-1

CDR3 protein: CASSTAGFMEFGQFF
CDR3 DNA: TGTGCCAGCAGCACCGCGGGGTTTATGGAGTTTGGGCAGTTCTTC
CDR3 length: 15
clone size: -
J gene: TRBJ2-1
D gene: -
V gene: TRBV7-9

CDR3 protein: CASSLAGPGAEKLFF
CDR3 DNA: TGCGCCAGCAGCTTGGCGGGGCCAGGGGCCGAAAAACTGTTTTTT
CDR3 length: 15
clone size: -
J gene: TRBJ1-4
D gene: -
V gene: TRBV5-1

CDR3 protein: CSVSNQDSGANVLTF
CDR3 DNA: TGCAGCGTTTCGAACCAGGACTCTGGGGCCAACGTCCTGACTTTC
CDR3 length: 15
clone size: many
J gene: TRBJ2-6
D gene: -
V gene: TRBV29-1

CDR3 protein: CASSLEQRQFF
CDR3 DNA: TGTGCCAGCAGCTTAGAGCAGCGGCAGTTCTTC
CDR3 length: 11
clone size: -
J gene: TRBJ2-1
D gene: -
V gene: TRBV5-6

CDR3 protein: CSAIRGTMAWRTDTQYF
CDR3 DNA: TGCAGTGCTATAAGGGGAACCATGGCCTGGCGCACAGATACGCAGTATTTT
CDR3 length: 17
clone size: -
J gene: TRBJ2-3
D gene: -
V gene: TRBV20-1

CDR3 protein: CSVHSRTGGAITEAFF
CDR3 DNA: TGCAGCGTCCACTCCAGGACAGGGGGCGCGATAACTGAAGCTTTCTTT
CDR3 length: 16
clone size: -
J gene: TRBJ1-1
D gene: TRBD1
V gene: TRBV29-1

CDR3 protein: CASSLTPLQETQYF
CDR3 DNA: TGTGCCAGCAGTTTGACACCGCTCCAAGAGACCCAGTACTTC
CDR3 length: 14
clone size: -
J gene: TRBJ2-5
D gene: -
V gene: TRBV28

CDR3 protein: CASSRWGATSGANVLTF
CDR3 DNA: TGTGCCAGCAGCCGATGGGGGGCCACCTCTGGGGCCAACGTCCTGACTTTC
CDR3 length: 17
clone size: few
J gene: TRBJ2-6
D gene: -
V gene: TRBV9

CDR3 protein: CASSLGQSFSGETQYF
CDR3 DNA: TGTGCCAGCAGCCTTGGACAGTCCTTTTCAGGGGAGACCCAGTACTTC
CDR3 length: 16
clone size: -
J gene: TRBJ2-5
D gene: -
V gene: TRBV14

CDR3 protein: CATSRVGKLNTEAFF
CDR3 DNA: TGTGCCACCAGCAGAGTCGGGAAATTGAACACTGAAGCTTTCTTT
CDR3 length: 15
clone size: once
J gene: TRBJ1-1
D gene: -
V gene: TRBV15

CDR3 protein: CAISRDRGEKLFF
CDR3 DNA: TGTGCCATCAGTCGGGACAGGGGGGAAAAACTGTTTTTT
CDR3 length: 13
clone size: -
J gene: TRBJ1-4
D gene: TRBD1
V gene: TRBV10-3

CDR3 protein: CATSRTNGVDADTQYF
CDR3 DNA: TGTGCCACCAGCCGCACCAACGGGGTTGACGCAGATACGCAGTATTTT
CDR3 length: 16
clone size: -
J gene: TRBJ2-3
D gene: -
V gene: TRBV24-1

CDR3 protein: CASSLDTGTGGAETQYF
CDR3 DNA: TGTGCCAGCAGCCTCGACACCGGGACAGGGGGCGCAGAGACCCAGTACTTC
CDR3 length: 17
clone size: few
J gene: TRBJ2-5
D gene: TRBD1
V gene: TRBV4-2

CDR3 protein: CASSLNRAAGANVLTF
CDR3 DNA: TGCGCCAGCAGCTTAAACAGGGCGGCTGGGGCCAACGTCCTGACTTTC
CDR3 length: 16
clone size: -
J gene: TRBJ2-6
D gene: -
V gene: TRBV5-1

CDR3 protein: CASSLNSGAPKFF
CDR3 DNA: TGTGCCAGCAGTTTAAATTCTGGGGCACCAAAGTTCTTC
CDR3 length: 13
clone size: -
J gene: TRBJ2-1
D gene: -
V gene: TRBV12-3/TRBV12-4

CDR3 protein: CATSQSGTSYLWF
CDR3 DNA: TGTGCCACCAGCCAATCCGGGACTAGCTATTTATGGTTC
CDR3 length: 13
clone size: -
J gene: TRBJ2-1
D gene: TRBD2
V gene: TRBV15

CDR3 protein: CASSQDRGGTGELFF
CDR3 DNA: TGCGCCAGCAGCCAAGACAGGGGTGGCACCGGGGAGCTGTTTTTT
CDR3 length: 15
clone size: few
J gene: TRBJ2-2
D gene: -
V gene: TRBV4-1

CDR3 protein: CSATGRAYNEQFF
CDR3 DNA: TGCAGTGCTACTGGGAGGGCCTACAATGAGCAGTTCTTC
CDR3 length: 13
clone size: -
J gene: TRBJ2-1
D gene: TRBD2
V gene: TRBV20-1

CDR3 protein: CASSQRGTGWNIQYF
CDR3 DNA: TGTGCCAGCAGCCAAAGAGGGACAGGGTGGAACATTCAGTACTTC
CDR3 length: 15
clone size: -
J gene: TRBJ2-4
D gene: TRBD1
V gene: TRBV7-9

CDR3 protein: CASSFVASGFTTYEQYF
CDR3 DNA: TGTGCCAGCAGTTTCGTGGCTAGCGGGTTCACCACCTACGAGCAGTACTTC
CDR3 length: 17
clone size: few
J gene: TRBJ2-7
D gene: TRBD2
V gene: TRBV28

CDR3 protein: CSARPNQGGFQPQHF
CDR3 DNA: TGCAGTGCTAGACCCAATCAGGGGGGTTTTCAGCCCCAGCATTTT
CDR3 length: 15
clone size: -
J gene: TRBJ1-5
D gene: TRBD1
V gene: TRBV20-1

CDR3 protein: CASSQVGQRGEKLFF
CDR3 DNA: TGTGCCAGCAGCCAAGTTGGACAGAGGGGCGAAAAACTGTTTTTT
CDR3 length: 15
clone size: -
J gene: TRBJ1-4
D gene: -
V gene: TRBV3-1

CDR3 protein: CSAWDQEAQYF
CDR3 DNA: TGCAGCGCCTGGGATCAAGAGGCCCAGTACTTC
CDR3 length: 11
clone size: -
J gene: TRBJ2-7
D gene: -
V gene: TRBV29-1

CDR3 protein: CASSRDGTNEKLFF
CDR3 DNA: TGCGCCAGCAGCCGGGACGGAACTAATGAAAAACTGTTTTTT
CDR3 length: 14
clone size: -
J gene: TRBJ1-4
D gene: -
V gene: TRBV5-1

CDR3 protein: CASQTGRTNTDTQYF
CDR3 DNA: TGTGCCAGCCAAACTGGACGGACAAACACAGATACGCAGTATTTT
CDR3 length: 15
clone size: -
J gene: TRBJ2-3
D gene: -
V gene: TRBV27

CDR3 protein: CATSDPRGSGSHYNEQFF
CDR3 DNA: TGTGCCACCAGTGACCCGAGGGGTAGCGGGAGCCATTACAATGAGCAGTTCTTC
CDR3 length: 18
clone size: -
J gene: TRBJ2-1
D gene: TRBD2
V gene: TRBV24-1

CDR3 protein: CSAWGRRGGRDEQFF
CDR3 DNA: TGCAGTGCTTGGGGACGACGGGGAGGGCGCGATGAGCAGTTCTTC
CDR3 length: 15
clone size: -
J gene: TRBJ2-1
D gene: TRBD2
V gene: TRBV20-1

CDR3 protein: CASSVYPGTDSYNEQFF
CDR3 DNA: TGTGCCAGCAGCGTCTACCCCGGGACAGACTCCTACAATGAGCAGTTCTTC
CDR3 length: 17
clone size: few
J gene: TRBJ2-1
D gene: TRBD1
V gene: TRBV9

CDR3 protein: CASSPPGQGTGYTF
CDR3 DNA: TGTGCCAGCAGCCCCCCGGGACAGGGGACGGGCTACACCTTC
CDR3 length: 14
clone size: -
J gene: TRBJ1-2
D gene: TRBD1
V gene: TRBV12-3/TRBV12-4

CDR3 protein: CASSLYGIYGYTF
CDR3 DNA: TGTGCCAGCAGCTTATATGGGATTTATGGCTACACCTTC
CDR3 length: 13
clone size: -
J gene: TRBJ1-2
D gene: -
V gene: TRBV7-2

CDR3 protein: CASSQDGGGQFQETQYF
CDR3 DNA: TGCGCCAGCAGCCAAGATGGGGGCGGGCAATTCCAAGAGACCCAGTACTTC
CDR3 length: 17
clone size: -
J gene: TRBJ2-5
D gene: -
V gene: TRBV4-1

CDR3 protein: CSVEDIRVRPHEQYF
CDR3 DNA: TGCAGCGTTGAAGATATCCGGGTGCGCCCCCACGAGCAGTACTTC
CDR3 length: 15
clone size: many
J gene: TRBJ2-7
D gene: -
V gene: TRBV29-1

CDR3 protein: CASSFNRREVGNEQFF
CDR3 DNA: TGTGCCAGCAGCTTTAATCGGCGGGAGGTGGGCAATGAGCAGTTCTTC
CDR3 length: 16
clone size: few
J gene: TRBJ2-1
D gene: TRBD2
V gene: TRBV7-9

CDR3 protein: CASSTRTGELSNQPQHF
CDR3 DNA: TGTGCCAGCAGTACACGGACAGGGGAGTTAAGCAATCAGCCCCAGCATTTT
CDR3 length: 17
clone size: few
J gene: TRBJ1-5
D gene: TRBD1
V gene: TRBV12-3/TRBV12-4

CDR3 protein: CASSPSEDQPQHF
CDR3 DNA: TGTGCCAGCTCACCATCGGAGGATCAGCCCCAGCATTTT
CDR3 length: 13
clone size: -
J gene: TRBJ1-5
D gene: -
V gene: TRBV18

CDR3 protein: CASSLNLGFNTEAFF
CDR3 DNA: TGCGCCAGCAGCTTGAACCTGGGTTTTAACACTGAAGCTTTCTTT
CDR3 length: 15
clone size: few
J gene: TRBJ1-1
D gene: -
V gene: TRBV5-1

CDR3 protein: CASSWTATGANVLTF
CDR3 DNA: TGTGCCAGCAGCTGGACCGCCACTGGGGCCAACGTCCTGACTTTC
CDR3 length: 15
clone size: few
J gene: TRBJ2-6
D gene: -
V gene: TRBV7-2

CDR3 protein: CASSSGPRKFF
CDR3 DNA: TGTGCCAGCAGCTCCGGACCCAGGAAGTTCTTC
CDR3 length: 11
clone size: many
J gene: TRBJ2-1
D gene: -
V gene: TRBV7-2

CDR3 protein: CASSVVGGHANQPQHF
CDR3 DNA: TGTGCCAGCAGCGTAGTGGGGGGGCATGCTAATCAGCCCCAGCATTTT
CDR3 length: 16
clone size: few
J gene: TRBJ1-5
D gene: -
V gene: TRBV9

CDR3 protein: CASSLGSGQVAGYTF
CDR3 DNA: TGTGCCAGCAGCTTAGGATCGGGACAGGTGGCTGGCTACACCTTC
CDR3 length: 15
clone size: -
J gene: TRBJ1-2
D gene: TRBD1
V gene: TRBV7-8